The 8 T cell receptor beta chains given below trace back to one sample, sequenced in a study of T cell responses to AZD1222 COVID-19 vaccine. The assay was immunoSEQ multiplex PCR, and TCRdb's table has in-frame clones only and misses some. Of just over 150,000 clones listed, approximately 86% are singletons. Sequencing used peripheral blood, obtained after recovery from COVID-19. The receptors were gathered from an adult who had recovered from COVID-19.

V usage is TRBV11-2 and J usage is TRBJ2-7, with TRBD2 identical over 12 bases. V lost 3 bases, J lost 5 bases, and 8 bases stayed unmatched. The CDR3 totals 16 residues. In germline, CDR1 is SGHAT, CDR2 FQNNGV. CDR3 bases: TGTGCCAGCAGCTTTCTAGAGCTAGCGGGGGGGAACGAGCAGTACTTC. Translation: CASSFLELAGGNEQYF.

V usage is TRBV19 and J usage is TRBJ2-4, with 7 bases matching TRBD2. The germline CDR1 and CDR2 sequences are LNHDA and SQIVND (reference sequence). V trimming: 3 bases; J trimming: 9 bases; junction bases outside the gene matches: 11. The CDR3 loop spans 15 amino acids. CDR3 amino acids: CASSMERGEIPIQYF. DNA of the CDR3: TGTGCCAGTAGTATGGAGCGGGGTGAAATCCCCATTCAGTACTTC.

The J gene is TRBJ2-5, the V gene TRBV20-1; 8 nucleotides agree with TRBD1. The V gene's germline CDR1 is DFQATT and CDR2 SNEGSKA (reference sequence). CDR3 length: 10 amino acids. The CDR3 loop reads CRAGQGTQYF. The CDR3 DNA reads TGCAGGGCAGGACAGGGGACCCAGTACTTC.

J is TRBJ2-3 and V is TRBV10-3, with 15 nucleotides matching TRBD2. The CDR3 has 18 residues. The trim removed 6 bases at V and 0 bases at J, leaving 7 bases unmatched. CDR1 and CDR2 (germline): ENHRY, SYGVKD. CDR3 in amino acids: CAISGLAGGSTSTDTQYF. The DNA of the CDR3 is TGTGCCATCAGCGGACTAGCGGGAGGGAGTACTAGCACAGATACGCAGTATTTT.

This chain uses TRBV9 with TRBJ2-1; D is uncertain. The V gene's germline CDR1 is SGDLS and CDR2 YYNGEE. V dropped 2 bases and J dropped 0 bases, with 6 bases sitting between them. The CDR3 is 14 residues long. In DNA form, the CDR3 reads TGTGCCAGCAGCGTTGGAGACTCCTACAATGAGCAGTTCTTC. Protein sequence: CASSVGDSYNEQFF.

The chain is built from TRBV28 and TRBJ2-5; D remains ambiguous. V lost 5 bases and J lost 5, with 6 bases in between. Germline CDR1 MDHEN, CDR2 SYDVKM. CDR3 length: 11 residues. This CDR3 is CASSRAETQYF. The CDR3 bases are TGTGCCAGCAGTCGGGCGGAGACCCAGTACTTC.

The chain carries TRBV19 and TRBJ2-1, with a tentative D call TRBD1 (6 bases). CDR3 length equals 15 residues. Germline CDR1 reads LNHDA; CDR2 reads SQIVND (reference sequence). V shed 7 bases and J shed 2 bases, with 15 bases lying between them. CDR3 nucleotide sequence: TGTGCCAGTAAGTTTAAGGGGGACCCCTACAATGAGCAGTTCTTC. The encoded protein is CASKFKGDPYNEQFF. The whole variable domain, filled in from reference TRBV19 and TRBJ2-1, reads DGGITQSPKYLFRKEGQNVTLSCEQNLNHDAMYWYRQDPGQGLRLIYYSQIVNDFQKGDIAEGYSVSREKKESFPLTVTSAQKNPTAFYLCASKFKGDPYNEQFFGPGTRLTVL.

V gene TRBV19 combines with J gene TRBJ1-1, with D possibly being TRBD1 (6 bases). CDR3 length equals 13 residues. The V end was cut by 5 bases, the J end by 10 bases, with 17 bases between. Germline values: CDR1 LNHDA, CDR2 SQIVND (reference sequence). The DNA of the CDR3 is TGTGCCAGTAGTCCCACAGGGACGAGGGTAGCTTTCTTT. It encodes CASSPTGTRVAFF. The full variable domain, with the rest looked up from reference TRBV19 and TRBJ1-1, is DGGITQSPKYLFRKEGQNVTLSCEQNLNHDAMYWYRQDPGQGLRLIYYSQIVNDFQKGDIAEGYSVSREKKESFPLTVTSAQKNPTAFYLCASSPTGTRVAFFGQGTRLTVV.